Below are 7 T cell receptor beta chains sequenced from a single sample in a study of OX40 agonist ivuxolimab in advanced cancers. TCRdb keeps only in-frame clones here, not all; method: immunoSEQ multiplex PCR. The data show approximately 70,000 clones, about 82% seen once. This sample comprised CD4+ or CD8+ T cells sorted from blood, obtained in a trial of the OX40 agonist ivuxolimab. The receptors originated from an adult with an advanced solid tumor such as melanoma, head and neck, liver or kidney cancer.

This clone showed up just once. At one end, the junction sequence differs from germline, possibly due to a read error. This chain joins TRBV7-9 and TRBJ2-7; 9 bases match TRBD1. The CDR3 contains 16 residues. CDR1 is SEHNR and CDR2 is FQNEAQ in the germline V gene (reference sequence). The CDR3 reads CASSIASGTGSYEQYF. The CDR3 coding sequence is TGTGCCAGCAGCATAGCTTCCGGGACAGGGTCATACGAGCAGTACTTC.

The chain joins TRBV27 to TRBJ2-7; either TRBD1 or TRBD2 may supply D (7 bases each). CDR3 size: 20 residues. Looked up from germline, CDR1 is MNHEY and CDR2 is SMNVEV (reference sequence). V was pared by 0 bases and J by 0 bases, with 24 bases between. CDR3 nucleotides: TGTGCCAGCAGTTTATCAGGCCTACATGGGAGGGGGCCCCGCTCCTACGAGCAGTACTTC. Protein: CASSLSGLHGRGPRSYEQYF.

V is TRBV6-5 and J is TRBJ1-1; D ambiguous. This CDR3 region has 13 residues. Trimming left V 2 bases short and J 1 base short, with 5 bases between. Germline CDR1 reads MNHEY; CDR2 reads SVGAGI. CDR3 region: CASSYRQNTEAFF. In DNA, the CDR3 is TGTGCCAGCAGTTACCGGCAGAACACTGAAGCTTTCTTT.

This clone has a handful of counts. V and J are TRBV18 and TRBJ2-3, with 8 bases aligning to TRBD2. J lost 2 bases, V lost 11 bases, and 6 bases had no gene match. Germline V gene lookup returns CDR1 KGHSH and CDR2 LQKENI. CDR3 length: 13 residues. The CDR3 loop reads CAGCSGITDTQYF. The CDR3 coding sequence is TGTGCCGGATGTAGCGGGATCACAGATACGCAGTATTTT.

The chain has TRBV7-3 and TRBJ2-3; 7 nucleotides agree with TRBD1. J lost 4 bases, V lost 3 bases, and 4 bases had no gene match. The CDR3 has 14 amino acids. Germline V gives CDR1 SGHTA, CDR2 FQGTGA. The CDR3 region has the DNA TGTGCCAGCAGCTTCGACAGGGCGGCAGATACGCAGTATTTT. Amino acid sequence: CASSFDRAADTQYF.

The rearrangement uses TRBV5-1 and TRBJ1-1; the match to TRBD1 covers 8 bases. Germline lookup yields CDR1 SGHRS and CDR2 YFSETQ. V was pared by 5 bases and J by 5 bases, with 8 bases of the junction left unmatched. This CDR3 contains 14 residues. The CDR3 protein is CASSSGQGGTEAFF. CDR3 sequence (DNA): TGCGCCAGCAGTTCCGGACAGGGTGGGACTGAAGCTTTCTTT.

The gene calls are TRBV7-9 and TRBJ2-3; D not certain. CDR3 size: 11 residues. The germline CDR1 and CDR2 sequences are SEHNR and FQNEAQ (reference sequence). V lost 3 bases and J 11 bases, leaving 9 bases between the germline ends. CDR3: CASSFTERQYF. CDR3 DNA: TGTGCCAGCAGCTTTACGGAGAGGCAGTATTTT. The whole variable domain, filled in from reference TRBV7-9 and TRBJ2-3, reads DTGVSQNPRHKITKRGQNVTFRCDPISEHNRLYWYRQTLGQGPEFLTYFQNEAQLEKSRLLSDRFSAERPKGSFSTLEIQRTEQGDSAMYLCASSFTERQYFGPGTRLTVL.